A selection of T cell receptor beta chains follows, all from one sample in a study of tumor-infiltrating lymphocytes in primary liver carcinoma. TCRdb reprocessed the multiplex PCR reads with MiXCR, giving one entry per CDR3 protein. The sample consists of approximately 76,000 distinct CDR3 sequences, 71% of them appearing once. The sequencing sample was made of liver tumor tissue from sampling region 4. The receptors were gathered from a woman aged 55-69 years with primary liver carcinoma and hepatitis B virus infection. Each CDR3 is given without its conserved first and last residue.

TRBV7-9	13	ASSVDGLETYEQY
TRBV15	14	ATSKEQGSGAIVLT
TRBV10-2	13	ASSEPVLGTIEQF
TRBV28	12	ASSWGQTNTEAF
TRBV30	10	AWSDRGAREF
TRBV10-3	14	TISESTGSGANVLT
TRBV14	14	ASSPRQGISRSEQY
TRBV6-5	13	ASSRMGQGKNVQY
TRBV29-1	11	SVTSGNTDPQY
TRBV4-1	14	ASSQNPSRSTEKLF
TRBV11-3	10	ASSPTTVAIY
TRBV6-5	14	ASRDRGPYSNQPQH
TRBV12-3/TRBV12-4	11	ASSSDMYDVQF
TRBV2	13	ASSRSSGSPNEQF
TRBV10-1	13	ASSGLAGGVDTQY
TRBV28	10	ASGLPGREQY
TRBV20-1	15	SARDLEGQQNNSPLH
TRBV11-2	12	ASSLDENRNEQF
TRBV5-6	9	ASGRSYEQD
TRBV6-1	13	ASSTGDLGTYEQY
TRBV6-2/TRBV6-3	15	ANSHLSIAGARGTQY
TRBV29-1	12	SARPGLSRDEQF
TRBV6-5	15	ASSPYRTGESPNGYT
TRBV9	13	ASSAVHYRGYEQF
TRBV29-1	13	SVEDRIVMGNEQI
TRBV7-6	12	ASSSTPALREQY
TRBV29-1	11	SVTGHSGGEQY
TRBV6-1	12	ASSHGEDFDEQY
TRBV5-4	11	ASSIGSEYGYT
TRBV6-1	11	ASRGGAHETQY
TRBV29-1	11	IVVTRLDGELF
TRBV29-1	11	SFSRSEFYEQY
TRBV5-6	14	ASSLRAGALSGELF
TRBV11-2	15	ASSPSPGGLDRETQY
TRBV6-5	14	ASGEVSGTGENGYT
TRBV6-5	22	ASRPRPPAGYLTPSISGANVLT